These 23 T cell receptor beta chains came from one sample sequenced in a study of cytomegalovirus exposure and HLA in healthy donors. This table comes from immunoSEQ multiplex PCR, and its TCRdb copy is limited to in-frame clones, with some not included. The sample shows about 170,000 clones, 85% to 90% of them seen only once. Material: PBMCs. These receptors originate from a woman aged 18 to 35 in good health and CMV-seropositive.

The chain employs TRBV28 and TRBJ1-5; a possible D gene is TRBD1 (6 bases). The CDR3 totals 15 residues. Germline V gives CDR1 MDHEN, CDR2 SYDVKM. Trimming pared 1 base from V and 3 bases from J, leaving 10 bases between. The CDR3 DNA reads TGTGCCAGCAGTTTATTACAGGGAGACAATCAGCCCCAGCATTTT. This translates into CASSLLQGDNQPQHF.

This clone was counted a single time. The chain couples TRBV5-1 to TRBJ1-4; TRBD1 might be the D (6 bases). Looked up from germline, CDR1 is SGHRS and CDR2 is YFSETQ. The V and J ends lost 0 bases and 7 bases respectively, with 13 bases between them. The CDR3 is 15 amino acids. Written as DNA, the CDR3 is TGCGCCAGCAGCTTGGTATTCAGGGGTGGTGAAAAACTGTTTTTT. Encoded protein: CASSLVFRGGEKLFF.

The chain couples TRBV14 to TRBJ1-5; 9 nucleotides match TRBD1. This CDR3 is built from 16 residues. Germline V CDR1 and CDR2: SGHDN, FVKESK. J was trimmed by 10 bases and V by 0 bases; bases with no gene match: 10. The CDR3 bases are TGTGCCAGCAGCCAAGACGCGGGACAGGGTTTCTCACCCCAGCATTTT. Residues: CASSQDAGQGFSPQHF.

The V call is TRBV10-3, the J call TRBJ1-3; TRBD1 aligns across 8 bases. The length of the CDR3 is 14 residues. The germline gives CDR1 ENHRY, CDR2 SYGVKD. J gave up 0 bases and V 10 bases, and 5 bases lay outside the gene matches. In nucleotides, the CDR3 is TGTGCCACCTTGGACAGGGCCTCTGGAAACACCATATATTTT. Its translation: CATLDRASGNTIYF.

There are many counts of this clone. V and J are TRBV30 and TRBJ1-2, with unresolved D. From germline, CDR1 is GTSNPN and CDR2 SVGIG (reference sequence). This CDR3 spans 11 amino acids. Trimming shortened V by 1 base and J by 5 bases, and 5 bases separated the two germline ends. The CDR3 DNA is TGTGCCTGGAGTGGACTTTATGGCTACACCTTC. It codes for CAWSGLYGYTF.

This sequence joins TRBV15 and TRBJ2-1, with a weak D call TRBD1 (6 bases). V was clipped by 0 bases and J by 5 bases, with 14 bases between them. This CDR3 comprises 16 residues. Germline values: CDR1 LNHNV, CDR2 YYDKDF (reference sequence). The CDR3 protein is CATSRDLGTYNNEQFF. In DNA, the CDR3 is TGTGCCACCAGCAGAGATCTGGGGACATACAACAATGAGCAGTTCTTC.

The chain uses TRBV19 and TRBJ1-1; no reliable D call. V lost 3 bases, J lost 1 base, and 15 bases lay in between. CDR1 LNHDA and CDR2 SQIVND come from the germline V gene (reference sequence). The CDR3 runs to 16 residues. DNA of the CDR3: TGTGCCAGTAGTATCATTTTTACCGGTGGGAACACTGAAGCTTTCTTT. It codes for CASSIIFTGGNTEAFF.

The V call is TRBV28, the J call TRBJ2-3, with 14 positions matching TRBD2. Trimming took 6 bases from V and 3 from J; bases not matched to a gene: 8. Looked up from germline, CDR1 is MDHEN and CDR2 is SYDVKM. This CDR3 has 17 residues. As DNA, the CDR3 is TGTGCCAGCAGCCAGGGGACTAGCGGGAGTTGGACAGATACGCAGTATTTT. Translated: CASSQGTSGSWTDTQYF. The entire variable domain, with the rest obtained from reference TRBV28 and TRBJ2-3, is as follows: DVKVTQSSRYLVKRTGEKVFLECVQDMDHENMFWYRQDPGLGLRLIYFSYDVKMKEKGDIPEGYSVSREKKERFSLILESASTNQTSMYLCASSQGTSGSWTDTQYFGPGTRLTVL.

The V and J genes are TRBV30 and TRBJ2-3, with TRBD2 matching 16 bases. Unmatched junction bases numbered 3, after V lost 2 bases and J lost 10 bases. Germline assignment: CDR1 GTSNPN and CDR2 SVGIG (reference sequence). The CDR3 is made up of 14 amino acids. CDR3 sequence reads: CAWSQGLAGGPQYF. The CDR3 DNA reads as TGTGCCTGGAGTCAGGGACTAGCGGGAGGGCCGCAGTATTTT.

The V gene is TRBV9, the J gene TRBJ2-5; the D gene is possibly TRBD2 (6 bases). CDR3 length: 15 amino acids. Trimming took off 0 bases at V and 5 bases at J, with 14 bases between the two ends. Looked up from germline, CDR1 is SGDLS and CDR2 is YYNGEE. The CDR3 loop reads CASSVEAGRGETQYF. Written as DNA, the CDR3 is TGTGCCAGCAGCGTAGAGGCAGGCCGGGGGGAGACCCAGTACTTC.

The chain recombines TRBV11-2 with TRBJ2-7, with a weak D call TRBD2 (5 bases). Trimming left V 5 bases short and J 6 bases short, with 11 bases between. The CDR3 runs 12 residues. Germline lookup yields CDR1 SGHAT and CDR2 FQNNGV. The chain's CDR3 is CASSLTSLEQYF. The CDR3 coding sequence is TGTGCCAGCAGCCTAACTAGTCTCGAGCAGTACTTC.

The genes are TRBV9 and TRBJ2-7; maybe TRBD1 (6 bases). The V end was cut by 4 bases, the J end by 5 bases, with 19 bases between. This CDR3 spans 15 amino acids. The germline V gene has CDR1 SGDLS and CDR2 YYNGEE. As DNA, the CDR3 is TGTGCCAGCAGCCCCGTCCGGGACACGAGTGACGAGCAGTACTTC. It specifies CASSPVRDTSDEQYF.

This sequence joins TRBV27 and TRBJ2-2; no firm D call. V was trimmed by 6 bases and J by 0 bases, leaving 8 bases between them. CDR3 size: 14 residues. Germline V gene lookup returns CDR1 MNHEY and CDR2 SMNVEV (reference sequence). CDR3 loop: CASRFLANTGELFF. The CDR3 DNA reads as TGTGCCAGCAGGTTCCTCGCGAACACCGGGGAGCTGTTTTTT.

This chain connects TRBV7-9 to TRBJ2-7; TRBD2 matches 11 bases. Per germline, CDR1 SEHNR and CDR2 FQNEAQ (reference sequence). CDR3 length: 15 amino acids. The V and J ends lost 9 bases and 1 base, in that order; junction bases with no gene match: 8. The CDR3 DNA sequence: TGTGCCAGTACTAGCGGGAGTGTAGGATCCTACGAGCAGTACTTC. Encoded protein: CASTSGSVGSYEQYF.

This clone turned up a few times. J is TRBJ1-2 and V is TRBV11-3; TRBD1 is a possible D gene (5 bases). This CDR3 is 16 amino acids long. V dropped 5 bases and J dropped 5 bases, with 21 bases sitting between them. Germline CDR1 and CDR2: SGHNT and YENEEA. The CDR3 bases are TGTGCCAGCAGCCCCCGAATGGGTTCGGGGGTATATGGCTACACCTTC. Amino acids: CASSPRMGSGVYGYTF.

This clone was observed a single time. The rearrangement uses TRBV6-5 and TRBJ2-3, with D possibly being TRBD1 (6 bases). Germline CDR1 is MNHEY and CDR2 is SVGAGI. The V end lost 4 bases, the J end lost 1 base, and 9 bases lay between the germline ends. The CDR3 covers 14 residues. The CDR3 here is CASSSRQGTDTQYF. CDR3 in DNA: TGTGCCAGCAGTTCCCGACAGGGCACAGATACGCAGTATTTT.

The V gene is TRBV2, the J gene TRBJ2-7, with D possibly TRBD2 on 5 matching bases. V shed 5 bases and J shed 7 bases, with 12 bases lying between them. This CDR3 contains 12 residues. Germline V gives CDR1 SNHLY, CDR2 FYNNEI. CDR3 sequence reads: CASSSRGQEQYF. The CDR3 nucleotides are TGTGCCAGCAGTTCCCGAGGGCAAGAGCAGTACTTC.

This clone was counted only a few times. The chain joins TRBV9 to TRBJ1-3; 10 positions match TRBD1. The V gene's germline CDR1 is SGDLS and CDR2 YYNGEE. Trimming took 0 bases from V and 4 from J; bases not matched to a gene: 1. CDR3 length: 15 amino acids. The CDR3, as DNA: TGTGCCAGCAGCGTAGGGACAGGGGGAGGAAACACCATATATTTT. This sequence encodes CASSVGTGGGNTIYF.

This clone occurred once. The chain carries TRBV29-1 and TRBJ2-7; D might be TRBD2 (5 bases). V lost 5 bases to trimming and J lost 0 bases, with 11 bases between them. Germline V lookup: CDR1 SQVTM, CDR2 ANQGSEA. This CDR3 contains 13 residues. The CDR3 coding sequence is TGCAGCGTTCAACGGGGTGGCTCCTACGAGCAGTACTTC. Its protein product is CSVQRGGSYEQYF.

V gene TRBV5-6 combines with J gene TRBJ1-1, with TRBD1 identical over 10 bases. Germline-derived CDR1 and CDR2 are SGHDT and YYEEEE. CDR3 size: 15 residues. After removal of 4 bases from V and 1 base from J, the junction contained 4 bases not matched to a gene. CDR3: CASSGGTGANTEAFF. The CDR3 region has the DNA TGTGCCAGCAGCGGGGGGACAGGGGCGAACACTGAAGCTTTCTTT.

The chain employs TRBV5-1 and TRBJ2-3; no clear D. From germline, CDR1 is SGHRS and CDR2 YFSETQ. CDR3 length: 15 residues. The germline V and J ends were trimmed by 0 bases and 2 bases, with 10 bases remaining between them. CDR3 protein: CASSLGETYTDTQYF. The DNA for the CDR3 is TGCGCCAGCAGCTTGGGAGAGACATACACAGATACGCAGTATTTT.

The rearrangement uses TRBV11-3 and TRBJ1-1; a possible D gene is TRBD1 (6 bases). Germline loops: CDR1 SGHNT, CDR2 YENEEA. CDR3 size: 15 residues. Trimming pared 5 bases from V and 0 bases from J, leaving 13 bases between. The CDR3 coding sequence is TGTGCCAGCAGCGTGAGGGGACATCTGAACACTGAAGCTTTCTTT. Protein sequence: CASSVRGHLNTEAFF.

This clone was observed a few times. This chain joins TRBV5-1 and TRBJ2-2; TRBD2 aligns across 7 bases. Trimming removed 4 bases from V and 0 bases from J; junction bases left unmatched: 3. This CDR3 is 15 amino acids long. CDR1 and CDR2 from the germline V gene are SGHRS and YFSETQ. The CDR3 region has the DNA TGCGCCAGCAGCACTAGCGCCTCGAACACCGGGGAGCTGTTTTTT. Translated, it gives CASSTSASNTGELFF.